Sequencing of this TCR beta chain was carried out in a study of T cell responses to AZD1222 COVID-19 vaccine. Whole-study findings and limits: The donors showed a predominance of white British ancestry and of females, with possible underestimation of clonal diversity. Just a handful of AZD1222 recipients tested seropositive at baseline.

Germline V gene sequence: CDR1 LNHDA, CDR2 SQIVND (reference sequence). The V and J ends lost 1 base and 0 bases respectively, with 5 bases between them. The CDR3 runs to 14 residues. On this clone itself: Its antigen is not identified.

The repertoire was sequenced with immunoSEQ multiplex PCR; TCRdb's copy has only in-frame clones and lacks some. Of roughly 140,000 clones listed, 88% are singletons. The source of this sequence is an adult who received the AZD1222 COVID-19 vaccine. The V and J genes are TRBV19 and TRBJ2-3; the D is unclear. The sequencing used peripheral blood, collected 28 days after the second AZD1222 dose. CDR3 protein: CASSIGRSTDTQYF. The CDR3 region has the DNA TGTGCCAGTAGTATAGGACGAAGCACAGATACGCAGTATTTT.